These T cell receptor beta chains were read from a single sample in a study of T-cell reconstitution after alpha-beta-depleted transplantation in children. One entry per CDR3 protein, called by TCRdb with MiXCR from the PCR reads. The sample consists of around 450,000 distinct CDR3 sequences, over 40% of them appearing once. Sequencing was performed on PBMCs, taken before TCRalphabeta/CD19-depleted stem cell transplant. These receptor sequences come from a girl aged 2-10 years with aplastic anemia, due to receive a stem cell transplant. Both conserved end residues are part of each CDR3. The order of the fields is V gene, D gene, clone size, J gene, CDR3 DNA, CDR3 protein. The D gene is left open where the match is weak. Rows may omit the clone size; those that give it use once, few, many or a size class.

>TRBV11-2|-|few|TRBJ1-2
TGTGCCAGCAGCTTAGACTTAGGGTCTAAAGGCTACACCTTC
CASSLDLGSKGYTF
>TRBV20-1|TRBD1|few|TRBJ1-1
TGCAGTGCTAGTGGGGACAGGGGGAACACTGAAGCTTTCTTT
CSASGDRGNTEAFF
>TRBV5-1|-|-|TRBJ2-7
TGCGCCAGCAGCGGGAGCGGCCACTCCTACGAGCAGTACTTC
CASSGSGHSYEQYF
>TRBV20-1|TRBD2|-|TRBJ2-3
TGCAGTGCTAGAGCCTCTAGCGGGGTCACAGATACGCAGTATTTT
CSARASSGVTDTQYF
>TRBV5-1|-|many|TRBJ2-1
TGCGCCAGCAGCTTCGGGAGCTCCTACAATGAGCAGTTCTTC
CASSFGSSYNEQFF
>TRBV6-1|-|-|TRBJ2-4
TGTGCCAGCAGCCCGGATCTCTCCATCCTAGCCAAAAACATTCAGTACTTC
CASSPDLSILAKNIQYF
>TRBV29-1|-|-|TRBJ1-2
TGCAGCGTCGAGATTAACTATGGCTACACCTTC
CSVEINYGYTF
>TRBV20-1|-|-|TRBJ2-4
TGCAGTGCTAGTCGGGACCCCAAAAACATTCAGTACTTC
CSASRDPKNIQYF
>TRBV6-5|TRBD2|-|TRBJ2-7
TGTGCCAGCAGTTACTCGACTAGCGGGGCCTACGAGCAGTACTTC
CASSYSTSGAYEQYF
>TRBV20-1|TRBD2|-|TRBJ2-5
TGCAGTGCTAGAGATGGGGAGGGGCAAGAGACCCAGTACTTC
CSARDGEGQETQYF
>TRBV28|TRBD2|many|TRBJ2-7
TGTGCCAGCTGGCGTACTAGCGGGAGCGAGCAGTACTTC
CASWRTSGSEQYF
>TRBV29-1|-|many|TRBJ2-5
TGCAGCGTTGAAGCTTGGGGAACGCAGGCAGAGACCCAGTACTTC
CSVEAWGTQAETQYF